A selection of T cell receptor beta chains follows, all from one sample in a study of beta chain features in type 1 diabetes. Assay: immunoSEQ multiplex PCR; the TCRdb copy retains only in-frame clones and omits some. The sample carries about 650,000 clones, roughly 12% recorded once. The source material was naive CD4+ T cells from blood. Receptor source: a young man with type 1 diabetes. Each CDR3 is given with its conserved first and last residue. A D gene is named only where the DNA matches it firmly. Part of the rows lack a size; the others show once, few, many or a class for expanded clones.

>few|TRBJ2-7|NA|TRBV28
TGTGCCAGCAGTGGCACTGACAGCAGAAGCTCCTACGAGCAGTACTTC
CASSGTDSRSSYEQYF
>few|TRBJ2-3|TRBD2|TRBV9
TGTGCCAGCAGCTCGCGGACTAGCGGGGGTACAGATACGCAGTATTTT
CASSSRTSGGTDTQYF
>few|TRBJ2-7|NA|TRBV28
TGTGCCAGCAGGATATCAGCCGTGGGCGACTCCTACGAGCAGTACTTC
CASRISAVGDSYEQYF
>few|TRBJ2-1|NA|TRBV20-1
TGCAGTGCTACAGGGGAGAATGAGCAGTTCTTC
CSATGENEQFF
>NA|TRBJ2-3|TRBD2|TRBV9
TGTGCCAGCAGCCGCCGACTAGCGGGGGCCACAGATACGCAGTATTTT
CASSRRLAGATDTQYF
>few|TRBJ2-5|TRBD1|TRBV19
TGTGCCAGTAGTGTAAACGACAGGGTAGAGACCCAGTACTTC
CASSVNDRVETQYF
>few|TRBJ2-7|NA|TRBV13
TGTGCCAGCAGCTTACAGGGAAGGGGACCGTACGAGCAGTACTTC
CASSLQGRGPYEQYF
>NA|TRBJ1-2|NA|TRBV28
TGTGCCAGTTCAAACGGAGGCCTTGTCTATGGCTACACCTTC
CASSNGGLVYGYTF
>few|TRBJ2-5|TRBD2|TRBV29-1
TGCAGCGTGGGGCTAGCGGGGCGGGAGACCCAGTACTTC
CSVGLAGRETQYF
>NA|TRBJ1-6|TRBD1|TRBV2
TGTGCCAGCAGTAAGACAGGGTCGGGGAATTCACCCCTCCACTTT
CASSKTGSGNSPLHF
>few|TRBJ2-5|TRBD1|TRBV29-1
TGCAGCGTTGATCATCCGGGACAGAAAGAGACCCAGTACTTC
CSVDHPGQKETQYF
>few|TRBJ2-1|NA|TRBV11-2
TGTGCCAGCAGCTTAGATCAGGTCAGATACAATGAGCAGTTCTTC
CASSLDQVRYNEQFF
>NA|TRBJ2-1|NA|TRBV2
TGTGCCAGCAGTGAAAGGAGGCTGGCGAATGAGCAGTTCTTC
CASSERRLANEQFF
>NA|TRBJ2-1|NA|TRBV2
TGTGCCAGCAATTCTCTGTCCTACAATGAGCAGTTCTTC
CASNSLSYNEQFF
>few|TRBJ2-3|NA|TRBV12-2
TGTGCAAGTCGCTTTTCCCCCAATACGCAGTATTTT
CASRFSPNTQYF
>NA|TRBJ1-6|NA|TRBV2
TGTGCCAGCAGTCAACAGGGTTATAATTCACCCCTCCACTTT
CASSQQGYNSPLHF
>NA|TRBJ1-2|NA|TRBV7-9
TGTGCCAGCAGCTTAGCGTTAGGGACGGGTCAGGGCTACACCTTC
CASSLALGTGQGYTF
>few|TRBJ1-5|NA|TRBV5-1
TGCGCCAGCAGCTTGGAAAGGGGTCAGCCCCAGCATTTT
CASSLERGQPQHF
>NA|TRBJ1-5|NA|TRBV28
TGTGCCAGCAGTTTAGGAGGGACCCGATTGGGTTTAGTTGAGCCCCAGCATTTT
CASSLGGTRLGLVEPQHF
>NA|TRBJ2-2|NA|TRBV6-5
TGTGCCAGCAGTTATCTAGCGTGGGACACCGGGGAGCTGTTTTTT
CASSYLAWDTGELFF
>few|TRBJ2-1|TRBD2|TRBV30
TGTGCCTGGAGACTAGCGGGGACGTCCTACAATGAGCAGTTCTTC
CAWRLAGTSYNEQFF
>NA|TRBJ2-1|TRBD1|TRBV7-7
TGTGCCAGCAGCTTAGGAGGGGGCCGGTACAATGAGCAGTTCTTC
CASSLGGGRYNEQFF
>NA|TRBJ1-3|NA|TRBV9
TGTGCCAGCAGCGTAACTGGAAACACCATATATTTT
CASSVTGNTIYF